The text below deals with one TCR beta chain. These data originate in a study of OX40 agonist ivuxolimab in advanced cancers. V lost 5 bases to trimming and J lost 0 bases; unmatched junction nucleotides: 6. Germline values: CDR1 SQVTM, CDR2 ANQGSEA. The CDR3 has 15 residues. The table came from immunoSEQ multiplex PCR; TCRdb's copy has only in-frame clones and leaves some out. The sample has approximately 77,000 clones; 70% to 85% are singletons. The receptor was derived from an adult with an advanced solid tumor such as melanoma, head and neck, liver or kidney cancer. The input for sequencing was CD4+ or CD8+ T cells sorted from blood, taken in a trial of the OX40 agonist ivuxolimab. V usage is TRBV29-1 and J usage is TRBJ2-1, with 8 bases that match TRBD1. This CDR3 is CSVQTGGSSYNEQFF. The CDR3 DNA follows: TGCAGCGTTCAAACAGGGGGGAGCTCCTACAATGAGCAGTTCTTC.